A single sample gave rise to the 4 T cell receptor beta chains below, sequenced in a study of cytotoxic CD8 clonotypes in ibrutinib-treated CLL. Some clones are missing from TCRdb's copy, which holds only in-frame ones; the method was immunoSEQ multiplex PCR. The repertoire consists of hundreds of thousands of clones, with roughly 70% occurring once and the leading ten covering 15% to 17%. The sample in question was PBMCs, obtained after 24 months of ibrutinib treatment. The receptors stem from a human donor with chronic lymphocytic leukemia.

The chain uses TRBV14 and TRBJ2-7; no clear D gene. The length of the CDR3 is 11 residues. Trimming took 5 bases from V and 4 from J, leaving 6 bases between them. Germline CDR1 is SGHDN and CDR2 is FVKESK. The CDR3: CASSLSYEQYF. The CDR3 DNA reads TGTGCCAGCAGCTTAAGTTACGAGCAGTACTTC.

This clone was detected ten times or more. The chain recombines TRBV9 with TRBJ2-5; D unresolved. This CDR3 is 14 amino acids long. CDR1 is SGDLS and CDR2 is YYNGEE in the germline V gene. Trimming stripped 2 bases from V and 5 bases from J, with 13 bases between. The CDR3 sequence is CASSVGPASETQYF. For the CDR3, the DNA is TGTGCCAGCAGCGTGGGCCCGGCGAGCGAGACCCAGTACTTC. Complete variable domain (other parts from reference TRBV9 and TRBJ2-5): DSGVTQTPKHLITATGQRVTLRCSPRSGDLSVYWYQQSLDQGLQFLIQYYNGEERAKGNILERFSAQQFPDLHSELNLSSLELGDSALYFCASSVGPASETQYFGPGTRLLVL.

Only a few counts were recorded for this clone. The chain employs TRBV4-2 and TRBJ2-7; 7 positions agree with TRBD2. Trimming removed 5 bases from V and 3 bases from J; junction bases left unmatched: 10. The CDR3 has 15 residues. The germline CDR1 and CDR2 sequences are LGHNA and YNFKEQ. The CDR3, as DNA: TGTGCCAGCAGCTCACAAACGGGAGGACTCTACGAGCAGTACTTC. It encodes CASSSQTGGLYEQYF.

This sequence joins TRBV13 and TRBJ1-5, with 8 bases aligning to TRBD1. V lost 4 bases, J lost 6 bases, and 8 bases stayed unmatched. Germline V CDR1 and CDR2: PRHDT, FYEKMQ (reference sequence). The CDR3 loop spans 15 amino acids. CDR3 loop: CASSSGGQISQPQHF. Here the CDR3 DNA reads TGTGCCAGCAGCTCAGGGGGCCAAATCAGTCAGCCCCAGCATTTT.